This passage covers 24 T cell receptor beta chains from one sample sequenced in a study of blood T cell repertoires in COVID-19. Some clones are missing from TCRdb's copy, which holds only in-frame ones; the method was immunoSEQ multiplex PCR. Of hundreds of thousands of clones in the sample, around nine tenths were seen once. What was sequenced was peripheral blood. The source of these receptors is a man aged 70 or older with acute or convalescent COVID-19.

V usage is TRBV29-1 and J usage is TRBJ2-3; 14 bases are shared with TRBD2. There are 14 residues in the CDR3. J was trimmed by 3 bases and V by 6 bases; bases with no gene match: 2. The germline V gene has CDR1 SQVTM and CDR2 ANQGSEA. Here the CDR3 DNA reads TGCAGCGTGGGACTAGCGGGAGTGACAGATACGCAGTATTTT. The encoded protein is CSVGLAGVTDTQYF.

The V and J genes are TRBV7-9 and TRBJ1-6, with D perhaps matching TRBD1 (5 bases). The V gene lost 7 bases and the J gene lost 0 bases, with 16 bases spanning the gap. This CDR3 is 17 amino acids long. CDR1 is SEHNR, CDR2 FQNEAQ, per germline (reference sequence). The CDR3 loop reads CASTPIGASSYNSPLHF. In DNA form, the CDR3 reads TGTGCCAGCACCCCCATAGGGGCTAGCTCCTATAATTCACCCCTCCACTTT.

In its sample, this clone was seen once. The chain has TRBV6-1 and TRBJ2-4; 9 bases are shared with TRBD1. The trim removed 2 bases at V and 9 bases at J, leaving 5 bases unmatched. The CDR3 has 14 amino acids. The germline gives CDR1 MNHNS, CDR2 SASEGT. CDR3 loop: CASSEYRGRAIQYF. CDR3 nucleotide sequence: TGTGCCAGCAGTGAATACAGGGGGCGGGCCATTCAGTACTTC.

DNA for the CDR3: TGTGCCATCAGCCCTCGGACAGCCAACACTGAAGCTTTCTTT. Its translation: CAISPRTANTEAFF. The chain links TRBV10-3 to TRBJ1-1, with a possible D match to TRBD1 (6 bases). The germline gives CDR1 ENHRY, CDR2 SYGVKD. This CDR3 comprises 14 residues. Between the trimmed V and J ends, which lost 6 bases and 2 bases, there was a span of 13 bases.

This clone is a singleton in its sample. The chain joins TRBV28 to TRBJ1-5, with D unclear. This CDR3 comprises 14 residues. In germline, CDR1 is MDHEN, CDR2 SYDVKM. Trimming shortened V by 5 bases and J by 0 bases, and 8 bases separated the two germline ends. The CDR3 here is CASSTVYSNQPQHF. For the CDR3, the DNA is TGTGCCAGCAGTACCGTCTATAGCAATCAGCCCCAGCATTTT.

This chain joins TRBV4-3 and TRBJ1-2; no firm D call. Germline V gene sequence: CDR1 LGHNA, CDR2 YSLEER. V was cut by 2 bases and J by 8 bases, with 12 bases left in between. This CDR3 region has 13 residues. CDR3 nucleotides: TGCGCCAGCAGCCAAATCGAGGCGACGGGCTACACCTTC. Translated: CASSQIEATGYTF.

The J gene is TRBJ2-5, the V gene TRBV5-1; D is perhaps TRBD2 (6 bases). Germline CDR1 reads SGHRS; CDR2 reads YFSETQ. This CDR3 region has 14 residues. The V gene lost 4 bases and the J gene lost 5 bases, with 15 bases spanning the gap. CDR3 coding DNA: TGCGCCAGCAGCCAACGGAGGGGCGGTGAGACCCAGTACTTC. Protein: CASSQRRGGETQYF.

The gene calls are TRBV4-3 and TRBJ2-3; 9 bases line up with TRBD2. This CDR3 has 15 residues. CDR1 is LGHNA, CDR2 YSLEER, per germline. After removal of 2 bases from V and 4 bases from J, the junction contained 4 bases not matched to a gene. The CDR3 region has the DNA TGCGCCAGCAGCCAATATAGCGGGAGCGCAGATACGCAGTATTTT. Translation: CASSQYSGSADTQYF.

CDR3 in amino acids: CASGGGTGLTEAFF. In nucleotides, the CDR3 is TGTGCCAGCGGGGGGGGGACAGGCCTCACTGAAGCTTTCTTT. The chain recombines TRBV2 with TRBJ1-1, with TRBD1 identical over 8 bases. Germline assignment: CDR1 SNHLY and CDR2 FYNNEI. After removal of 8 bases from V and 4 bases from J, the junction contained 9 bases not matched to a gene. This CDR3 is 14 amino acids long.

As for this clone: The sample holds other DNA sequences that translate to the same CDR3. The rearrangement uses TRBV28 and TRBJ2-7, with 9 bases matching TRBD1. This CDR3 has 15 residues. The trim removed 4 bases at V and 2 bases at J, leaving 6 bases unmatched. Germline CDR1 reads MDHEN; CDR2 reads SYDVKM. The CDR3 nucleotides read TGTGCCAGCAGTTCCCCGGGGACAGGGACCTACGAGCAGTACTTC. It codes for CASSSPGTGTYEQYF.

This rearrangement joins TRBV12-3 or TRBV12-4 to TRBJ2-1; TRBD1 might be the D (6 bases). The CDR3 covers 13 residues. V lost 10 bases to trimming and J lost 7 bases, with 17 bases between them. The CDR3 coding sequence is TGTGCCATCACTGGGGCAGGGGAAAATGAGCAGTTCTTC. It encodes CAITGAGENEQFF.

The J gene is TRBJ2-7, the V gene TRBV5-1, with D unresolved. Looked up from germline, CDR1 is SGHRS and CDR2 is YFSETQ. This CDR3 is 14 amino acids long. V dropped 1 base and J dropped 2 bases, with 10 bases sitting between them. The CDR3 DNA reads TGCGCCAGCAGCTTGAGTTGGCCCACCTACGAGCAGTACTTC. It encodes CASSLSWPTYEQYF. The full variable domain, completed using reference TRBV5-1 and TRBJ2-7, is KAGVTQTPRYLIKTRGQQVTLSCSPISGHRSVSWYQQTPGQGLQFLFEYFSETQRNKGNFPGRFSGRQFSNSRSEMNVSTLELGDSALYLCASSLSWPTYEQYFGPGTRLTVT.

The chain recombines TRBV29-1 with TRBJ2-5, with a possible D match to TRBD1 (7 bases). This CDR3 is 14 amino acids long. Germline assignment: CDR1 SQVTM and CDR2 ANQGSEA. V dropped 2 bases and J dropped 5 bases, with 15 bases sitting between them. CDR3 DNA sequence: TGCAGCGTTGAAAATTCGCCAGGGGGGGAGACCCAGTACTTC. It is translated as CSVENSPGGETQYF.

V usage is TRBV28 and J usage is TRBJ2-1; TRBD1 is a possible D gene (6 bases). The CDR3 covers 15 residues. The V end lost 2 bases, the J end lost 6 bases, and 14 bases lay between the germline ends. Germline CDR1 and CDR2: MDHEN and SYDVKM. The CDR3 loop reads CASSLPGVMINEQFF. The CDR3, as DNA: TGTGCCAGCAGTTTACCAGGGGTAATGATCAATGAGCAGTTCTTC.

This clone was picked up a small number of times. The chain uses TRBV5-1 and TRBJ1-6, with D uncertain. Germline V lookup: CDR1 SGHRS, CDR2 YFSETQ. Trimming removed 4 bases from V and 8 bases from J, with 10 bases in between. The CDR3 has 13 amino acids. The CDR3 loop reads CASSTRSDSPLHF. CDR3 DNA sequence: TGCGCCAGCAGCACCCGATCGGATTCACCCCTCCACTTT. The whole variable domain, remainder taken from reference TRBV5-1 and TRBJ1-6, is KAGVTQTPRYLIKTRGQQVTLSCSPISGHRSVSWYQQTPGQGLQFLFEYFSETQRNKGNFPGRFSGRQFSNSRSEMNVSTLELGDSALYLCASSTRSDSPLHFGNGTRLTVT.

This clone appeared once. This chain uses TRBV20-1 with TRBJ2-5, with 7 positions matching TRBD2. This CDR3 contains 15 residues. J gave up 5 bases and V 3 bases, and 12 bases lay outside the gene matches. Germline V gene data show CDR1 as DFQATT and CDR2 as SNEGSKA (reference sequence). The CDR3 reads CSASSLTSLRETQYF. In DNA form, the CDR3 reads TGCAGTGCTAGTAGCCTGACTAGCCTCAGGGAGACCCAGTACTTC.

This clone was counted a single time. The rearrangement links TRBV28 to TRBJ1-5; TRBD1 is a possible D gene (6 bases). V was cut by 5 bases and J by 4 bases, with 9 bases left in between. The CDR3 is 13 amino acids. The germline V gene has CDR1 MDHEN and CDR2 SYDVKM. CDR3 nucleotide sequence: TGTGCCAGCAGTGGACAGCCAAATCAGCCCCAGCATTTT. Translation gives CASSGQPNQPQHF. The whole variable domain, filled in from reference TRBV28 and TRBJ1-5, reads DVKVTQSSRYLVKRTGEKVFLECVQDMDHENMFWYRQDPGLGLRLIYFSYDVKMKEKGDIPEGYSVSREKKERFSLILESASTNQTSMYLCASSGQPNQPQHFGDGTRLSIL.

The J gene is TRBJ1-6, the V gene TRBV19; 10 bases map to TRBD1. Germline V CDR1 and CDR2: LNHDA, SQIVND (reference sequence). Losses at the gene ends were 5 bases for V and 5 bases for J; bases not matched to a gene: 9. The CDR3 has 17 amino acids. DNA for the CDR3: TGTGCCAGTAGTCAAGCGACAGGGGGCGTTGATAATTCACCCCTCCACTTT. This gives the protein CASSQATGGVDNSPLHF.

This chain joins TRBV6-6 and TRBJ2-7, with D possibly matching TRBD2 (6 bases). Per germline, CDR1 MNHNY and CDR2 SVGAGI (reference sequence). V dropped 2 bases and J dropped 3 bases, with 11 bases sitting between them. CDR3 length equals 14 residues. CDR3 sequence reads: CASSYGLASYEQYF. CDR3 DNA: TGTGCCAGCAGTTACGGCCTAGCGAGCTACGAGCAGTACTTC.

The rearrangement uses TRBV6-5 and TRBJ2-1; D gene ambiguous. Trimming left V 6 bases short and J 3 bases short, with 9 bases between. The length of the CDR3 is 13 residues. Looked up from germline, CDR1 is MNHEY and CDR2 is SVGAGI. The CDR3 DNA sequence: TGTGCCAGCAGACTCACTGGCTACAATGAGCAGTTCTTC. Translation gives CASRLTGYNEQFF.

The chain recombines TRBV7-9 with TRBJ1-3; no clear D. V lost 3 bases, J lost 3 bases, and 21 bases lay in between. The length of the CDR3 is 18 residues. The germline gives CDR1 SEHNR, CDR2 FQNEAQ (reference sequence). CDR3 protein: CASSFPIGGSTGGNTIYF. The DNA for the CDR3 is TGTGCCAGCAGCTTTCCAATCGGAGGATCAACCGGTGGAAACACCATATATTTT.

V and J are TRBV7-2 and TRBJ1-3; 9 nucleotides agree with TRBD1. This CDR3 contains 15 residues. Trimming at V came to 0 bases and at J to 4 bases, leaving 1 base not matched to a gene. Germline loops: CDR1 SGHTA, CDR2 FQGNSA. CDR3 region: CASSLAGQGGNTIYF. The DNA of the CDR3 is TGTGCCAGCAGCTTAGCCGGACAGGGGGGAAACACCATATATTTT.

This chain's CDR3 is CASSLAGGTSYNEQFF. The CDR3 coding sequence is TGTGCCAGCAGTTTAGCTGGGGGCACCTCCTACAATGAGCAGTTCTTC. This rearrangement joins TRBV27 to TRBJ2-1; tentatively, D is TRBD1 (6 bases). The CDR3 length is 16 residues. Germline values: CDR1 MNHEY, CDR2 SMNVEV (reference sequence). V gave up 2 bases and J gave up 0 bases, with 11 bases separating them.

The chain has TRBV27 and TRBJ2-5; 7 nucleotides line up with TRBD1. Germline lookup yields CDR1 MNHEY and CDR2 SMNVEV (reference sequence). After removal of 4 bases from V and 5 bases from J, the junction contained 10 bases not matched to a gene. The CDR3 covers 15 residues. The CDR3 reads CASSSPQGGGETQYF. The CDR3 bases are TGTGCCAGCAGTTCTCCCCAAGGGGGCGGGGAGACCCAGTACTTC.